The 28 T cell receptor beta chains in this list originate from one sample, sequenced in a study of blood T cells in healthy people across ages. A second PCR, run for about 6 to 11 cycles, used a sample-barcoded 5' primer plus a J-beta primer mix. TCRdb ran MiXCR on the 5' RACE reads and lists one entry per CDR3 protein. The sample yields around 940,000 distinct CDR3 sequences, about 53% seen once. Sequencing input: blood. These receptors all stem from a woman in her fifties or sixties in good health.

The J gene is TRBJ2-5, the V gene TRBV6-1; perhaps TRBD2 as D (6 bases). The end of the DNA fits TRBJ2-7 better, so the J call may be wrong. Germline-derived CDR1 and CDR2 are MNHNS and SASEGT. The CDR3 consists of 15 residues. In DNA, the CDR3 is TGTGCCAGCAGTGAAGCTGTTCTAGCGCCAAACGAGCAGTACTTC. Amino acid sequence: CASSEAVLAPNEQYF.

The chain is built from TRBV2 and TRBJ2-5; D call uncertain. The V end lost 6 bases, the J end lost 5 bases, and 10 bases lay between the germline ends. Germline CDR1 is SNHLY and CDR2 is FYNNEI. The CDR3 has 12 residues. The CDR3 DNA sequence: TGTGCCAGCAGGATAGCCTCCGAGACCCAGTACTTC. Translated: CASRIASETQYF.

Note on this clonotype: With a much larger clone just one base away, this may be a read error. The chain recombines TRBV29-1 with TRBJ2-3; D not resolved. CDR1 SQVTM and CDR2 ANQGSEA come from the germline V gene. The CDR3 totals 15 residues. Trimming cost V 0 bases and J 4 bases, with 14 bases left between them. The CDR3 here is CSVEDPKAGPDTQYF. CDR3 bases: TGCAGCGTTGAAGACCCGAAGGCTGGACCAGATACGCAGTATTTT.

The chain combines TRBV18 with TRBJ1-4; D possibly corresponds to TRBD1 (6 bases). The V and J ends lost 4 bases and 6 bases respectively, with 12 bases between them. The CDR3 runs 14 residues. Germline CDR1 KGHSH, CDR2 LQKENI. The CDR3: CASSLGTTDEKLFF. The CDR3 DNA sequence: TGTGCCAGCTCACTCGGGACAACGGATGAAAAACTGTTTTTT.

The chain is built from TRBV7-2 and TRBJ2-5; no clear D. This CDR3 has 11 residues. The V and J ends lost 5 bases and 11 bases respectively, with 12 bases between them. Germline loops: CDR1 SGHTA, CDR2 FQGNSA. The CDR3 region has the DNA TGTGCCAGCAGCGTTTTGGTGGAGCAGTACTTC. It is translated as CASSVLVEQYF.

This rearrangement joins TRBV29-1 to TRBJ2-3; 11 bases are shared with TRBD2. The CDR3 is 15 amino acids. V was clipped by 3 bases and J by 3 bases; unmatched bases: 5. Germline CDR1 is SQVTM and CDR2 is ANQGSEA. CDR3 coding DNA: TGCAGCGTTGATACTAGCGGGAGTGTGACAGATACGCAGTATTTT. It codes for CSVDTSGSVTDTQYF.

The chain uses TRBV2 and TRBJ1-2, with 8 bases that match TRBD1. V shed 7 bases and J 2 bases; nucleotides not matched to a gene: 12. The CDR3 is 16 residues long. The V gene's germline CDR1 is SNHLY and CDR2 FYNNEI. The CDR3 loop reads CASIGAGGVLNYGYTF. The CDR3 coding sequence is TGTGCCAGCATCGGGGCAGGGGGCGTCCTAAACTATGGCTACACCTTC.

The chain has TRBV12-3 or TRBV12-4 and TRBJ2-5; TRBD1 is a possible D gene (6 bases). V lost 5 bases and J 6 bases, leaving 22 bases between the germline ends. This CDR3 is 16 amino acids long. The CDR3 coding sequence is TGTGCCAGCAGTGCGACAGGTCGCGCGGGTAGGCAGACCCAGTACTTC. It specifies CASSATGRAGRQTQYF.

This clonotype was picked up one time. The chain joins TRBV6-4 to TRBJ2-1, with 13 bases aligning to TRBD2. Trimming removed 0 bases from V and 4 bases from J; junction bases left unmatched: 3. Germline loops: CDR1 MRHNA, CDR2 SNTAGT. The CDR3 length is 17 residues. The CDR3 DNA follows: TGTGCCAGCAGTGACTCCGAGACTAGCGGGAGGTACAATGAGCAGTTCTTC. Translation gives CASSDSETSGRYNEQFF.

The chain recombines TRBV7-8 with TRBJ2-5; D not resolved. The CDR3 has 13 residues. CDR1 is SGHVS, CDR2 FQNEAQ, per germline. Between the trimmed V and J ends, which lost 11 bases and 11 bases, there was a span of 24 bases. The CDR3 coding sequence is TGTGCCGTCTGGCCGGTCCGAGGCAATGAGCAGTACTTC. Amino acids: CAVWPVRGNEQYF.

This clonotype appeared a few times. The chain uses TRBV12-3 or TRBV12-4 and TRBJ1-4; a possible D gene is TRBD1 (6 bases). CDR3 length: 15 residues. The V end lost 5 bases, the J end lost 6 bases, and 16 bases lay between the germline ends. The CDR3 nucleotides are TGTGCCAGCAGTGCCTCACAGGGTGGCGATGAAAAACTGTTTTTT. The encoded protein is CASSASQGGDEKLFF.

This clonotype was counted a few times. This chain links TRBV6-2 or TRBV6-3 with TRBJ2-7; 10 nucleotides line up with TRBD1. This CDR3 has 18 residues. V lost 0 bases to trimming and J lost 2 bases; unmatched junction nucleotides: 10. Germline V gives CDR1 MNHEY, CDR2 SVGEGT. CDR3 DNA: TGTGCCAGCAGTTACTCGATGTCAGGCGGACAGGGGGCCTACGAGCAGTACTTC. This codes for CASSYSMSGGQGAYEQYF.

The genes are TRBV29-1 and TRBJ1-3; D remains ambiguous. V shed 7 bases and J shed 0 bases, with 7 bases lying between them. Germline V gene data show CDR1 as SQVTM and CDR2 as ANQGSEA. CDR3 size: 12 residues. The CDR3 sequence is CSGMVSGNTIYF. The CDR3 bases are TGCAGCGGTATGGTCTCTGGAAACACCATATATTTT.

This chain links TRBV2 with TRBJ2-3; 8 nucleotides match TRBD2. V trimming: 4 bases; J trimming: 5 bases; junction bases outside the gene matches: 5. Germline V gene sequence: CDR1 SNHLY, CDR2 FYNNEI. The CDR3 loop spans 14 amino acids. CDR3 amino acids: CASSVAGLVDTQYF. DNA for the CDR3: TGTGCCAGCAGTGTGGCGGGACTAGTAGATACGCAGTATTTT.

This clonotype has more than one count but fewer than ten. V is TRBV5-1 and J is TRBJ2-7; TRBD1 might be the D (5 bases). The V and J ends lost 0 bases and 2 bases respectively, with 12 bases between them. In germline, CDR1 is SGHRS, CDR2 YFSETQ. The CDR3 sequence is 15 residues long. The chain's CDR3 is CASSLGQIETYEQYF. CDR3 sequence (DNA): TGCGCCAGCAGCTTGGGACAGATCGAAACCTACGAGCAGTACTTC.

The CDR3 DNA reads as TGTGCCAGCAGTGGGACAGGGGCGTTTAATGGCTACACCTTC. Protein: CASSGTGAFNGYTF. The chain links TRBV6-5 to TRBJ1-2; 10 bases agree with TRBD1. J gave up 6 bases and V 5 bases, and 6 bases lay outside the gene matches. Germline values: CDR1 MNHEY, CDR2 SVGAGI. The CDR3 consists of 14 residues.

This clonotype occurred a few times. The rearrangement links TRBV6-5 to TRBJ2-3; 7 bases are a match to TRBD1. The CDR3 contains 14 residues. CDR1 and CDR2 (germline): MNHEY, SVGAGI. J lost 6 bases, V lost 6 bases, and 9 bases had no gene match. The CDR3 sequence: CASRYRGRPDTQYF. As DNA, the CDR3 is TGTGCCAGCAGGTACAGGGGTAGGCCCGATACGCAGTATTTT.

This clonotype has ten or more counts. The genes are TRBV7-2 and TRBJ2-3, with 8 bases aligning to TRBD2. The J segment lost 1 base and the V segment lost 2 bases, leaving 2 bases of the junction unmatched. CDR1 SGHTA and CDR2 FQGNSA come from the germline V gene. The CDR3 runs 15 residues. The CDR3 protein is CASSLQTSGTDTQYF. The CDR3, as DNA: TGTGCCAGCAGCTTACAGACTAGCGGCACAGATACGCAGTATTTT.

The rearrangement joins TRBV7-2 to TRBJ2-1; D not resolved. The DNA end favors TRBJ2-7, so the J call may be wrong. Germline CDR1 is SGHTA and CDR2 is FQGNSA. This CDR3 has 16 amino acids. CDR3 sequence reads: CASSLNLVSPYNEQYF. The CDR3 DNA reads TGTGCCAGCAGCTTAAATTTGGTTAGCCCCTACAATGAGCAGTACTTC.

V and J are TRBV12-3 or TRBV12-4 and TRBJ2-1; no reliable D call. V was trimmed by 4 bases and J by 0 bases, leaving 13 bases between them. This CDR3 contains 16 residues. The CDR3 protein is CASSSPRMSSYNEQFF. The CDR3 DNA reads as TGTGCCAGCAGTTCACCTAGGATGAGCTCCTACAATGAGCAGTTCTTC.

The chain combines TRBV29-1 with TRBJ2-4; 7 bases fit TRBD2. This CDR3 has 14 amino acids. CDR1 is SQVTM, CDR2 ANQGSEA, per germline. The V gene end was trimmed by 2 bases and the J gene end by 13 bases; junction bases not matched to a gene: 14. The CDR3 bases are TGCAGCGTTGAATCTGGTCAGGTGGGGAGGGAGCAGTACTTC. It encodes CSVESGQVGREQYF.

A few counts support this clonotype. The chain recombines TRBV20-1 with TRBJ2-5; 10 bases map to TRBD1. The CDR3 is made up of 14 amino acids. V was clipped by 5 bases and J by 5 bases; unmatched bases: 8. Germline V gives CDR1 DFQATT, CDR2 SNEGSKA (reference sequence). The CDR3 region has the DNA TGCAGTGCTCCCCGACAGGGGGCGGCGGAGACCCAGTACTTC. Protein sequence: CSAPRQGAAETQYF.

The V gene is TRBV2, the J gene TRBJ2-3; 14 nucleotides align to TRBD2. Unmatched junction bases numbered 13, after V lost 4 bases and J lost 4 bases. This CDR3 contains 19 residues. Germline V gene sequence: CDR1 SNHLY, CDR2 FYNNEI. The CDR3 protein is CASSGEQPGLAGAADTQYF. The CDR3 DNA follows: TGTGCCAGCAGTGGGGAACAGCCGGGACTAGCGGGAGCTGCAGATACGCAGTATTTT. The whole variable domain, remainder taken from reference TRBV2 and TRBJ2-3, is EPEVTQTPSHQVTQMGQEVILRCVPISNHLYFYWYRQILGQKVEFLVSFYNNEISEKSEIFDDQFSVERPDGSNFTLKIRSTKLEDSAMYFCASSGEQPGLAGAADTQYFGPGTRLTVL.

In its sample, this clonotype was seen many times. The V gene is TRBV18, the J gene TRBJ2-7, with TRBD2 identical over 9 bases. Trimming took 8 bases from V and 7 from J; bases not matched to a gene: 9. The germline V gene encodes CDR1 KGHSH and CDR2 LQKENI. The CDR3 extends over 13 amino acids. DNA of the CDR3: TGTGCCAGCGCCGGGACTAGCCTTCGAGAGCAGTACTTC. It encodes CASAGTSLREQYF.

V and J are TRBV7-3 and TRBJ2-1; D gene uncertain. The germline V gene encodes CDR1 SGHTA and CDR2 FQGTGA. The germline V and J ends were trimmed by 5 bases and 0 bases, with 14 bases remaining between them. This CDR3 spans 16 amino acids. The CDR3 DNA is TGTGCCAGCAGCCCTGGCAGGCGAGGCTCCTACAATGAGCAGTTCTTC. Encoded protein: CASSPGRRGSYNEQFF.

The V and J genes are TRBV7-9 and TRBJ2-1, with 8 nucleotides matching TRBD1. The CDR3 is 15 residues long. CDR1 SEHNR and CDR2 FQNEAQ come from the germline V gene (reference sequence). J gave up 7 bases and V 2 bases, and 7 bases lay outside the gene matches. CDR3 sequence (DNA): TGTGCCAGCAGCTTACAGGGGGCCACTTGGAATGAGCAGTTCTTC. Translated: CASSLQGATWNEQFF.

This clonotype was found a few times. The rearrangement uses TRBV13 and TRBJ2-1; 12 bases are a match to TRBD2. V lost 4 bases to trimming and J lost 7 bases; unmatched junction nucleotides: 8. Germline CDR1 and CDR2: PRHDT and FYEKMQ (reference sequence). This CDR3 has 16 amino acids. The CDR3 DNA reads as TGTGCCAGCAGCTCATATCTAGCGGGAGGGCGAAATGAGCAGTTCTTC. Protein: CASSSYLAGGRNEQFF.

This CDR3 is CASSWDFRTGELFF. The DNA of the CDR3 is TGTGCCAGCAGCTGGGACTTTCGCACCGGGGAGCTGTTTTTT. The rearrangement uses TRBV7-2 and TRBJ2-2; D perhaps matches TRBD2 (6 bases). The V gene lost 4 bases and the J gene lost 4 bases, with 10 bases spanning the gap. Germline loops: CDR1 SGHTA, CDR2 FQGNSA. CDR3 length equals 14 residues.